The 17 T cell receptor beta chains reported below all come from one sample, sequenced in a study of spatial heterogeneity in lung cancer. TCRdb independently ran MiXCR on the 5' RACE reads; one entry per CDR3 protein. The table records about 38,000 distinct CDR3 sequences, roughly 8% of them present only once. Time point specified: sample taken at primary tumor resection. The material sequenced was PBMCs, taken at surgery. These receptors came from a male donor with early-stage non-small cell lung cancer.

The genes are TRBV2 and TRBJ1-2; tentatively, D is TRBD1 (6 bases). Germline assignment: CDR1 SNHLY and CDR2 FYNNEI. Trimming pared 4 bases from V and 5 bases from J, leaving 17 bases between. This CDR3 comprises 15 residues. In nucleotides, the CDR3 is TGTGCCAGCAGTGCCGGATTGCGTCAGGGGTATGGCTACACCTTC. It yields the protein CASSAGLRQGYGYTF.

This clonotype is a singleton in its sample. CDR3 in amino acids: CASSQGYGAGGYEQYF. The CDR3 coding sequence is TGCGCCAGCAGCCAAGGTTATGGGGCAGGGGGGTACGAGCAGTACTTC. V is TRBV4-3 and J is TRBJ2-7; the D gene is possibly TRBD1 (7 bases). Trimming removed 1 base from V and 4 bases from J, with 17 bases in between. CDR3 length: 16 residues. Germline V lookup: CDR1 LGHNA, CDR2 YSLEER.

The chain joins TRBV5-6 to TRBJ2-5, with 8 bases lining up with TRBD1. V lost 5 bases, J lost 5 bases, and 5 bases stayed unmatched. Germline assignment: CDR1 SGHDT and CDR2 YYEEEE. The CDR3 extends over 13 amino acids. The CDR3 spells CASRDRVVETQYF. CDR3 in DNA: TGTGCCAGCAGGGACAGGGTGGTCGAGACCCAGTACTTC.

Comment on this clonotype: A much bigger clone sits one base away, suggesting this may be a read error. The rearrangement links TRBV27 to TRBJ2-7, with D perhaps matching TRBD1 or TRBD2 (7 bases each). This CDR3 region has 12 residues. Germline assignment: CDR1 MNHEY and CDR2 SMNVEV (reference sequence). The CDR3 is CGSSFRGGEQYF. CDR3 DNA sequence: TGTGGCAGCAGTTTCAGGGGGGGCGAGCAGTACTTC.

This clonotype came up many times. V is TRBV10-3 and J is TRBJ1-3; 8 bases line up with TRBD1. The CDR3 extends over 15 amino acids. Looked up from germline, CDR1 is ENHRY and CDR2 is SYGVKD. V lost 2 bases, J lost 2 bases, and 2 bases stayed unmatched. The CDR3 bases are TGTGCCATCAGTGAGAGGACAGGGACTGGAAACACCATATATTTT. It is translated as CAISERTGTGNTIYF.

This clonotype was seen many times. The V call is TRBV29-1, the J call TRBJ1-4; D is unresolved. There are 13 residues in the CDR3. With 5 bases removed from V and 0 bases from J, the gap between germline ends came to 7 bases. From germline, CDR1 is SQVTM and CDR2 ANQGSEA. This chain's CDR3 is CSVTQATNEKLFF. The CDR3 coding sequence is TGCAGCGTTACTCAAGCAACTAATGAAAAACTGTTTTTT.

This clonotype was seen many times. The chain is built from TRBV7-9 and TRBJ2-3, with 7 positions matching TRBD1. This CDR3 comprises 15 residues. Germline CDR1 and CDR2: SEHNR and FQNEAQ (reference sequence). The junction had 5 bases not matched to a gene; V was cut back by 4 bases and J by 1 base. The CDR3 here is CASSSGGIGTDTQYF. The CDR3 DNA is TGTGCCAGCAGCTCAGGGGGAATCGGCACAGATACGCAGTATTTT.

This clonotype was counted ten times or more. The CDR3 sequence: CASRQGNNQPQHF. CDR3 bases: TGTGCCAGCAGACAGGGCAACAATCAGCCCCAGCATTTT. The chain links TRBV6-2 or TRBV6-3 to TRBJ1-5, with D possibly being TRBD1 (6 bases). The germline CDR1 and CDR2 sequences are MNHEY and SVGEGT. The V end was cut by 6 bases, the J end by 3 bases, with 9 bases between. The CDR3 covers 13 residues.

This clonotype was recorded a few times. The rearrangement uses TRBV6-2 or TRBV6-3 and TRBJ2-1; 7 nucleotides agree with TRBD2. Losses at the gene ends were 6 bases for V and 2 bases for J; bases not matched to a gene: 10. The germline V gene encodes CDR1 MNHEY and CDR2 SVGEGT. This CDR3 spans 16 amino acids. In nucleotides, the CDR3 is TGTGCCAGCAGGGATGTTGGGGGGGGGGCCTACAATGAGCAGTTCTTC. The encoded protein is CASRDVGGGAYNEQFF.

This clonotype was counted ten times or more. V and J are TRBV7-3 and TRBJ2-5; TRBD2 matches at 9 bases. The V gene end was trimmed by 5 bases and the J gene end by 5 bases; junction bases not matched to a gene: 15. CDR3 length equals 17 residues. Germline loops: CDR1 SGHTA, CDR2 FQGTGA. CDR3 sequence reads: CASSPGRSGGSRETQYF. Here the CDR3 DNA reads TGTGCCAGCAGCCCCGGGAGGAGCGGGGGGTCGCGGGAGACCCAGTACTTC.

This clonotype was picked up many times. The chain recombines TRBV5-8 with TRBJ2-3; D unresolved. V was pared by 1 base and J by 6 bases, with 18 bases between. The CDR3 is 16 residues long. CDR1 is SGHTS and CDR2 is YDEGEE in the germline V gene. The CDR3 protein is CASSLRRGYARDTQYF. CDR3 nucleotide sequence: TGTGCCAGCAGCTTGAGGCGCGGTTATGCCAGGGATACGCAGTATTTT.

This chain connects TRBV2 to TRBJ2-1, with D possibly being TRBD1 (8 bases). The CDR3 length is 13 residues. Deletions cut 10 bases from V and 4 bases from J, with 14 bases between. Germline CDR1 is SNHLY and CDR2 is FYNNEI. CDR3 nucleotide sequence: TGTGCCACCGGACAGGGACTATACAATGAGCAGTTCTTC. It codes for CATGQGLYNEQFF.

This clonotype was counted ten times or more. This rearrangement joins TRBV30 to TRBJ2-1, with a tentative D call TRBD2 (7 bases). Germline values: CDR1 GTSNPN, CDR2 SVGIG (reference sequence). This CDR3 comprises 14 residues. Trimming cost V 6 bases and J 8 bases, with 20 bases left between them. The CDR3 DNA reads TGTGCCTGTAGTAATGGGGGGGCGTGGGATGAGCAGTTCTTC. Translating gives CACSNGGAWDEQFF.

This chain uses TRBV9 with TRBJ2-5, with D possibly being TRBD1 (5 bases). V gave up 0 bases and J gave up 4 bases, with 13 bases separating them. The germline V gene encodes CDR1 SGDLS and CDR2 YYNGEE. This CDR3 region has 15 residues. CDR3 nucleotide sequence: TGTGCCAGCAGCGTAGGCGAAAGGGGCCCAGAGACCCAGTACTTC. Its protein is CASSVGERGPETQYF.

This clonotype was recorded many times. The chain recombines TRBV9 with TRBJ2-3; a weak D match, TRBD2 (5 bases). The CDR3 contains 15 residues. Germline values: CDR1 SGDLS, CDR2 YYNGEE. The V end was cut by 4 bases, the J end by 2 bases, with 14 bases between. Here the CDR3 reads CASSSTGEHTDTQYF. The CDR3 DNA reads TGTGCCAGCAGCTCGACCGGGGAGCACACAGATACGCAGTATTTT.

This clonotype has a count of ten or more. The chain combines TRBV12-3 or TRBV12-4 with TRBJ2-3; D is ambiguous. The CDR3 has 14 residues. The germline V and J ends were trimmed by 1 base and 2 bases, with 7 bases remaining between them. The chain's CDR3 is CASSLVLDTDTQYF. CDR3 DNA sequence: TGTGCCAGCAGTTTAGTTCTGGACACAGATACGCAGTATTTT.

V is TRBV6-5 and J is TRBJ2-3, with 12 bases aligning to TRBD2. Germline V gene lookup returns CDR1 MNHEY and CDR2 SVGAGI. V was clipped by 6 bases and J by 6 bases; unmatched bases: 7. This CDR3 is built from 15 residues. In DNA form, the CDR3 reads TGTGCCAGCAGCTCCGGACTAGCGGGGATGGATACGCAGTATTTT. Its translation is CASSSGLAGMDTQYF.